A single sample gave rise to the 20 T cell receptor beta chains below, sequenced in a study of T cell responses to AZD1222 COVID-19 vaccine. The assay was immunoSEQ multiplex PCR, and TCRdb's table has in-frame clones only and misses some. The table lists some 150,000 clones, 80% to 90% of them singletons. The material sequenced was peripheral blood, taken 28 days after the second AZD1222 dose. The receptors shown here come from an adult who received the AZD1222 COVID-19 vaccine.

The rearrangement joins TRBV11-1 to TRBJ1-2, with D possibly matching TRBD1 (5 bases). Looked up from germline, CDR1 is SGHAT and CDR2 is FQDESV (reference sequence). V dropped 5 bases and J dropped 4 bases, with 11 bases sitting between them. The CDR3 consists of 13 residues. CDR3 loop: CASSTGLGYGYTF. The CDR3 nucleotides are TGTGCCAGCAGCACAGGTCTGGGCTATGGCTACACCTTC.

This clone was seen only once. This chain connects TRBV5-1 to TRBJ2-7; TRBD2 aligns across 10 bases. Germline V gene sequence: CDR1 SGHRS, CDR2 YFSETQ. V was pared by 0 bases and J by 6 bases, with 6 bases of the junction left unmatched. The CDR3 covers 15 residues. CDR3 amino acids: CASSLEEAGGSEQYF. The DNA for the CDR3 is TGCGCCAGCAGCTTGGAGGAAGCGGGAGGGAGCGAGCAGTACTTC. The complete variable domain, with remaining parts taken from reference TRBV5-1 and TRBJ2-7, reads KAGVTQTPRYLIKTRGQQVTLSCSPISGHRSVSWYQQTPGQGLQFLFEYFSETQRNKGNFPGRFSGRQFSNSRSEMNVSTLELGDSALYLCASSLEEAGGSEQYFGPGTRLTVT.

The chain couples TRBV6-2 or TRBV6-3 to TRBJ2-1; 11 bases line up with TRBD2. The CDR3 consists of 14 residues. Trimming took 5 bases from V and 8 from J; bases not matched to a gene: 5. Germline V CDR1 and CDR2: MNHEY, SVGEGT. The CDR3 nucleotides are TGTGCCAGCAGTGCTAGCGGGAGGAGGGATGAGCAGTTCTTC. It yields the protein CASSASGRRDEQFF.

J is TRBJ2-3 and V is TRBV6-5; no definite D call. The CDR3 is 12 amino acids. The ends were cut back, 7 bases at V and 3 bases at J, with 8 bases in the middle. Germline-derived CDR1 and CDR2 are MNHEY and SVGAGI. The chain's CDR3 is CASTTSTDTQYF. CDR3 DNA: TGTGCCAGCACCACTTCGACAGATACGCAGTATTTT.

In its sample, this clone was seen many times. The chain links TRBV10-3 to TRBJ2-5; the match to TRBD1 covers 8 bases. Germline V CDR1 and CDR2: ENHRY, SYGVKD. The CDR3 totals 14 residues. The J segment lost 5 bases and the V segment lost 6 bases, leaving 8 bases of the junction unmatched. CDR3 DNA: TGTGCCATCAGGATGGACAGGGTCGGCGAGACCCAGTACTTC. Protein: CAIRMDRVGETQYF.

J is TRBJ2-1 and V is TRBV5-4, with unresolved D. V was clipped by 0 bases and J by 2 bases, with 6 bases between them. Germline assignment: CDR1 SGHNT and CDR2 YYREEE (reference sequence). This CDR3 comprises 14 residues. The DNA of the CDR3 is TGTGCCAGCAGCTTGGACGCGGCCTACAATGAGCAGTTCTTC. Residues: CASSLDAAYNEQFF.

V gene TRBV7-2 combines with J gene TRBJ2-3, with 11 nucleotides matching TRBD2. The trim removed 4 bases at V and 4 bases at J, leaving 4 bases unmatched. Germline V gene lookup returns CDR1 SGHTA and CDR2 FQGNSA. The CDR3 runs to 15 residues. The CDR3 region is CASSSLAGGSDTQYF. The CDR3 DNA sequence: TGTGCCAGCAGCTCATTAGCGGGAGGGTCAGATACGCAGTATTTT.

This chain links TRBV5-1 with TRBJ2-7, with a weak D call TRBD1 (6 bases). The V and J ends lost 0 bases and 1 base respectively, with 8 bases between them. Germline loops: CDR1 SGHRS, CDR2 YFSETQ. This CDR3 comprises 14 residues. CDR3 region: CASSLGGQSYEQYF. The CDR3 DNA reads TGCGCCAGCAGCTTGGGTGGACAGTCCTACGAGCAGTACTTC.

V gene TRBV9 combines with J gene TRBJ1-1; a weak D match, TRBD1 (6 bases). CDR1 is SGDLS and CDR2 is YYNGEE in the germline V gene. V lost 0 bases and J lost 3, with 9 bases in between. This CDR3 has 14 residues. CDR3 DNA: TGTGCCAGCAGCGTAGTTGAGGGGGACACTGAAGCTTTCTTT. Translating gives CASSVVEGDTEAFF. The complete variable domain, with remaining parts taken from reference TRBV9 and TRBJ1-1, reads DSGVTQTPKHLITATGQRVTLRCSPRSGDLSVYWYQQSLDQGLQFLIQYYNGEERAKGNILERFSAQQFPDLHSELNLSSLELGDSALYFCASSVVEGDTEAFFGQGTRLTVV.

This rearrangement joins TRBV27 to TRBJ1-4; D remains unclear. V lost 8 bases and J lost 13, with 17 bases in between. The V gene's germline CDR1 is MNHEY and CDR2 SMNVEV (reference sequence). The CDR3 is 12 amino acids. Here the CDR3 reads CASASSEERLFF. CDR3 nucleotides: TGTGCCAGCGCCTCCAGCGAGGAGAGACTGTTTTTT.

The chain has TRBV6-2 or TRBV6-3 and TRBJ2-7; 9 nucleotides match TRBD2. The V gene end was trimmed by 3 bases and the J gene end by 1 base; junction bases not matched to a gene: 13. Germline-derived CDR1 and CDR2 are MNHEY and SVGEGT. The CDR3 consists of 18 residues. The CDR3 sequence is CASSYPYFSSGDSYEQYF. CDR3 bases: TGTGCCAGCAGTTATCCCTATTTTTCTAGCGGGGATTCCTACGAGCAGTACTTC.

CDR3: CASSLGLAGGSTDTQYF. CDR3 DNA: TGTGCCAGCAGCTTGGGACTAGCGGGAGGAAGTACAGATACGCAGTATTTT. V and J are TRBV7-9 and TRBJ2-3, with TRBD2 identical over 15 bases. The CDR3 loop spans 17 amino acids. The germline V gene encodes CDR1 SEHNR and CDR2 FQNEAQ (reference sequence). Trimming cost V 3 bases and J 3 bases; bases outside gene matches: 4.

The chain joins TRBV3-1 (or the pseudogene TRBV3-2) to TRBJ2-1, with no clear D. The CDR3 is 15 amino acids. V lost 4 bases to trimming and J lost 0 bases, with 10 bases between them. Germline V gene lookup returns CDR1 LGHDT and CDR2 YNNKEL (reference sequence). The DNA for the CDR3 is TGTGCCAGCAGCCTCAGTGGGAACTCCTACAATGAGCAGTTCTTC. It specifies CASSLSGNSYNEQFF.

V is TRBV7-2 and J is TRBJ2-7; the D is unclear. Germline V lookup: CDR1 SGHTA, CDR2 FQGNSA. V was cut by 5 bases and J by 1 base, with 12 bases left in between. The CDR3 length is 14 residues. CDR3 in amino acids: CASSQGPPSYEQYF. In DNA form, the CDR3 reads TGTGCCAGCAGCCAAGGACCGCCATCCTACGAGCAGTACTTC.

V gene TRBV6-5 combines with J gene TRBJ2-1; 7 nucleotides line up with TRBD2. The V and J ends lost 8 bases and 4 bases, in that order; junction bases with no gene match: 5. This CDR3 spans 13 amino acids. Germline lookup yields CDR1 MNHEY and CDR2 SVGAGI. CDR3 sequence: CASAASGYNEQFF. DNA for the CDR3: TGTGCCAGCGCAGCTAGCGGATACAATGAGCAGTTCTTC.

CDR3 in amino acids: CASTDRTGYNYGYTF. The CDR3 nucleotides are TGTGCCAGTACCGACCGGACAGGTTATAACTATGGCTACACCTTC. The chain links TRBV19 to TRBJ1-2; 7 bases agree with TRBD1. V gave up 7 bases and J gave up 1 base; unmatched junction bases: 9. There are 15 residues in the CDR3. CDR1 LNHDA and CDR2 SQIVND come from the germline V gene (reference sequence).

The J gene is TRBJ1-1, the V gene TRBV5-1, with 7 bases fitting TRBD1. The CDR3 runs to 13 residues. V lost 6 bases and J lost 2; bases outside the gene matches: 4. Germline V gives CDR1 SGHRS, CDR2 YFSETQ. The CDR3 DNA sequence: TGCGCCAGCACCGGGGACAGCAACACTGAAGCTTTCTTT. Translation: CASTGDSNTEAFF.

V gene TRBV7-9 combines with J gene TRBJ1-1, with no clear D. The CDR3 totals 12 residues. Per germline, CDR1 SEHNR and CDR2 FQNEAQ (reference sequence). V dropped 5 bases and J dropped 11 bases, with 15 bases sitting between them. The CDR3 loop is CASSPSTTRAFF. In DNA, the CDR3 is TGTGCCAGCAGCCCTAGTACTACACGGGCTTTCTTT.

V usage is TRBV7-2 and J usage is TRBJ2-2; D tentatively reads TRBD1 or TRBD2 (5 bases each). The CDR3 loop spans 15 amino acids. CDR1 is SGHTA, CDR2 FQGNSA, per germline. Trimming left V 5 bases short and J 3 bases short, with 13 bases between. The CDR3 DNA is TGTGCCAGCAGCCCAGCAGGGACCGACACCGGGGAGCTGTTTTTT. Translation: CASSPAGTDTGELFF.

CDR3 nucleotides: TGTGCCAGCAGTTTGGGGGGAATACAGAGTAATCAGCCCCAGCATTTT. It is translated as CASSLGGIQSNQPQHF. The V gene is TRBV28, the J gene TRBJ1-5, with a possible D match to TRBD1 (5 bases). The CDR3 loop spans 16 amino acids. Germline-derived CDR1 and CDR2 are MDHEN and SYDVKM. V was trimmed by 3 bases and J by 4 bases, leaving 16 bases between them.